This T cell receptor beta chain emerged from a study of T cells after posttransplantation cyclophosphamide. General study results and limits: TRB clonality was highly associated with recipient CMV seropositivity and reactivation.

In its sample, this clone was seen many times. Its specificity is unknown. Assay: immunoSEQ multiplex PCR; the TCRdb copy retains only in-frame clones and omits some. The repertoire has roughly 2,600 clones, none seen only once; the ten largest take roughly 15%. Germline values: CDR1 SEHNR, CDR2 FQNEAQ (reference sequence). Trimming took 4 bases from V and 7 from J; bases not matched to a gene: 4. The CDR3 extends over 13 amino acids. Busulfan-fludarabine conditioning, marrow transplant, and cyclophosphamide on days +3 and +4 were administered. Source: PBMCs, taken 30 days after allogeneic stem cell transplant with posttransplant cyclophosphamide. This clonotype originated in a female patient aged 60 to 70 who received an allogeneic stem cell transplant from an unrelated donor, was CMV-positive, and had acute GVHD only. Some T cells may trace back to the graft donor. This chain uses TRBV7-9 with TRBJ1-2; TRBD1 matches at 9 bases. In DNA, the CDR3 is TGTGCCAGCAGCTACGGACAGGGGCTTGGCTACACCTTC. Its translation is CASSYGQGLGYTF.